This T cell receptor beta chain came from a study of read filtering for tumor transcriptome and immune sequencing. Study-level points and caveats: This fraction held mixed bone marrow immune cells after CD138-negative sorting.

This clonotype was counted many times. Its antigen is not known. CDR1 is MDHEN and CDR2 is SYDVKM in the germline V gene. The CDR3 spans 16 residues. Unmatched junction bases numbered 13, after V lost 6 bases and J lost 5 bases. This library used roughly 400 ng RNA and molecular barcoded adaptors spanning alpha/delta and beta/gamma chains. Each CDR3 protein gets one entry after TCRdb re-called the reads with MiXCR. The sample carries over 50,000 distinct CDR3 sequences, roughly 18% recorded once. At the time of active disease, bone marrow was collected from every patient. The receptor comes from a donor aged 40 or over with multiple myeloma. The sequenced material came from a population of CD138-negative cells sorted from bone marrow. This rearrangement joins TRBV28 to TRBJ2-1; the match to TRBD2 covers 7 bases. Here the CDR3 reads CASRGGSRLLHNEQFF. In nucleotides, the CDR3 is TGTGCCAGCAGGGGCGGGAGCCGACTCCTCCACAATGAGCAGTTCTTC.